This T cell receptor (beta chain) derives from a study of tumor-infiltrating lymphocytes in primary liver carcinoma. Study background: Samples yielded about 3.5 to 7.5 million productive TCRbeta reads, similar across tissue types.

The CDR3 is made up of 13 amino acids. Overall study findings and caveats: The study used bulk unsorted samples and so did not compare CD4+ and CD8+ repertoires. The 250 largest clones made up significantly more of tumor than blood repertoires (p = 0.039).

Germline DNA was extracted alongside blood RNA, which was obtained from unsorted whole blood. This clonotype has a single count. Its target is not known. It may be a read error: a sequence one base away is much more abundant. Starting from 500 ng of total RNA, TCR beta cDNA was produced with a primer in the constant region. Three nested multiplex PCR rounds of slightly modified ARM-PCR generated TCR beta libraries. A C-beta reverse primer was combined with TRBV1-TRBV30 forward primers in the first two PCR rounds, and each round had ten to eleven cycles. TCRdb used MiXCR to reprocess the multiplex PCR reads, holding one entry per CDR3 protein. The data contain hundreds of thousands of distinct CDR3 sequences, 50% to 60% of them seen just once; the ten biggest clones take up about 17%.

Specimen: peripheral blood. The source is a woman aged 25 to 39 with primary liver carcinoma and hepatitis B virus infection. V gene TRBV12-3 or TRBV12-4 combines with J gene TRBJ2-3; weak D call: TRBD2 (5 bases). Here the CDR3 reads CASSLGEPDTHYF. DNA for the CDR3: TGTGCCAGCAGTTTAGGGGAGCCAGATACGCACTATTTT.